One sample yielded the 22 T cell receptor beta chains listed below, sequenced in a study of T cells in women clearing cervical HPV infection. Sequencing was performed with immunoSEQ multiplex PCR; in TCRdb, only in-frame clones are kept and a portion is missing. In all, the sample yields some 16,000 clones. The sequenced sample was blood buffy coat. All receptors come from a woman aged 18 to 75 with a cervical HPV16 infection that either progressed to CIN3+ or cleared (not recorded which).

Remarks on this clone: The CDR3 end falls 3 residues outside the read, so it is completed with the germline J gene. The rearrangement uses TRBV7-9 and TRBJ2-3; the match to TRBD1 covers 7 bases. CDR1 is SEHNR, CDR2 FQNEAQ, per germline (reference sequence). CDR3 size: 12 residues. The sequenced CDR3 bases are TGTGCCAGCACCCTCCAGGGACAGCCG. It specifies CASTLQGQP. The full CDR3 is CASTLQGQPQYF. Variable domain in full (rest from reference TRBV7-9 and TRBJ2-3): DTGVSQNPRHKITKRGQNVTFRCDPISEHNRLYWYRQTLGQGPEFLTYFQNEAQLEKSRLLSDRFSAERPKGSFSTLEIQRTEQGDSAMYLCASTLQGQPQYFGPGTRLTVL.

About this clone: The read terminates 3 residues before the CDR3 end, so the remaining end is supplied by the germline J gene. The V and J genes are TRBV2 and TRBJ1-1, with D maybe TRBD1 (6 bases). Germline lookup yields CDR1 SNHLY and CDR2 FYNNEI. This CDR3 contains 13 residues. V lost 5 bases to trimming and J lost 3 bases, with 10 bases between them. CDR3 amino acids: CASSFGQHTEAFF. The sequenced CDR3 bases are TGTGCCAGCAGTTTTGGACAGCACACTGAA.

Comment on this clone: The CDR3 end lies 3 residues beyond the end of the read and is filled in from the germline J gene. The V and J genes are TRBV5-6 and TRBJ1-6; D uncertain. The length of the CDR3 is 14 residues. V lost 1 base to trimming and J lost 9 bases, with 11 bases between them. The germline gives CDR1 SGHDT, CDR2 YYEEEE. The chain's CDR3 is CASSLRRSGSPLHF. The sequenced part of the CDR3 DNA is TGTGCCAGCAGCTTGCGCCGATCCGGTTCACCC.

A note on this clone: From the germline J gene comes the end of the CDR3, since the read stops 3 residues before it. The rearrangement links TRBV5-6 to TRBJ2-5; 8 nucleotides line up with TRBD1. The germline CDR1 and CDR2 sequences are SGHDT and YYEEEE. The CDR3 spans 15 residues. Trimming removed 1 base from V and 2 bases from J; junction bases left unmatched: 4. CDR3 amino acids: CASSLLGTGQETQYF. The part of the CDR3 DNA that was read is TGTGCCAGCAGCTTGTTAGGGACAGGTCAAGAGACC.

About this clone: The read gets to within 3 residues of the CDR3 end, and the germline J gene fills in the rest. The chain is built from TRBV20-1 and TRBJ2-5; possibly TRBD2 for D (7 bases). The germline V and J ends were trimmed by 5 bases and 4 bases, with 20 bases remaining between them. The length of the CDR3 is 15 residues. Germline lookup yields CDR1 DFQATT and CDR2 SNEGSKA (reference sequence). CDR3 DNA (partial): TGCAGTGCTGAGACGGGGGCGGGGGCGGGAGAGACC. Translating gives CSAETGAGAGET. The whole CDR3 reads CSAETGAGAGETQYF.

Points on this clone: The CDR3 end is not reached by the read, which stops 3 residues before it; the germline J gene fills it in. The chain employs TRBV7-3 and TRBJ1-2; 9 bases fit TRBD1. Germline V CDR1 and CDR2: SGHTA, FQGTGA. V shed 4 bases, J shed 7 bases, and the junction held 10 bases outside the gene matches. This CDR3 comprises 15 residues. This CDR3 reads CASSSGTGLDSGYTF. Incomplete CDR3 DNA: TGTGCCAGCAGCTCCGGGACAGGGCTCGACTCTGGC.

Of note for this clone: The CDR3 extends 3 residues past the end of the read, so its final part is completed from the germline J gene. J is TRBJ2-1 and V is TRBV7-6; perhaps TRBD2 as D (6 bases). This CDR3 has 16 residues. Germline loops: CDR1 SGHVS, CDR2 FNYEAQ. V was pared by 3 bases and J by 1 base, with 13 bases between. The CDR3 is CASSFLTGDSYNEQFF. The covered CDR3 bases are TGTGCCAGCAGCTTTCTTACGGGGGATTCCTACAATGAG.

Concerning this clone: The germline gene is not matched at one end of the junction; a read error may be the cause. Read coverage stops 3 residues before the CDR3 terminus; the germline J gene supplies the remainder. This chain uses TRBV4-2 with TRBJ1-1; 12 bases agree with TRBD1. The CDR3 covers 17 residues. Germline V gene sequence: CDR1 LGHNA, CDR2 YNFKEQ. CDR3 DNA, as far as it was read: TGCGCCAGCAGCCAACCGGGACAGGGGGCAGGTGACACTGAA. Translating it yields CASSQPGQGAGDTE. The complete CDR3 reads CASSQPGQGAGDTEAFF.

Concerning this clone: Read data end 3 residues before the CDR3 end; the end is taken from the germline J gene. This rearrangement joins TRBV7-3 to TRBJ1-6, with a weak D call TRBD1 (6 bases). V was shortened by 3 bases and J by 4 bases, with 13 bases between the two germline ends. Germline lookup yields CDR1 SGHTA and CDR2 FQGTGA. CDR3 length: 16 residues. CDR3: CASSLQGPSYNSPLHF. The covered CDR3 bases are TGTGCCAGCAGCTTGCAGGGGCCTTCGTATAATTCACCC.

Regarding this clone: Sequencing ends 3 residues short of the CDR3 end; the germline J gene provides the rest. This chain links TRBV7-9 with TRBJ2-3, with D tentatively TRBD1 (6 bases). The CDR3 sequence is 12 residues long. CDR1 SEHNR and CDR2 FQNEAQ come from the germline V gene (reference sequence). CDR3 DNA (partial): TGTGCCAGCAGCCCGACAGGATGGACG. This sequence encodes CASSPTGWT. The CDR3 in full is CASSPTGWTQYF.

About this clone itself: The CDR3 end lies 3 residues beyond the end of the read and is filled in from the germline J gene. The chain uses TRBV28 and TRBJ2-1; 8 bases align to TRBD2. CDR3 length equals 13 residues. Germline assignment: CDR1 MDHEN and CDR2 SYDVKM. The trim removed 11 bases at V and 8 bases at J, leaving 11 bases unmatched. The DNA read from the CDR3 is TGTGCCTCGGGAGGGGCCACAATTTATGAG. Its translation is CASGGATIYE. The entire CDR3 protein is CASGGATIYEQFF.

The sequenced CDR3 bases are TGTGCCAGCAGCCCACTAGGGGGCCCGGAGGAGAAGACC. It translates to CASSPLGGPEEKT. The full-length CDR3 reads as CASSPLGGPEEKTQYF. The chain has TRBV6-2 or TRBV6-3 and TRBJ2-5; 7 nucleotides match TRBD1. The read terminates 3 residues before the CDR3 end, so the remaining end is supplied by the germline J gene. The V and J ends lost 6 bases and 6 bases, in that order; junction bases with no gene match: 16. Germline-derived CDR1 and CDR2 are MNHEY and SVGEGT. The CDR3 extends over 16 amino acids.

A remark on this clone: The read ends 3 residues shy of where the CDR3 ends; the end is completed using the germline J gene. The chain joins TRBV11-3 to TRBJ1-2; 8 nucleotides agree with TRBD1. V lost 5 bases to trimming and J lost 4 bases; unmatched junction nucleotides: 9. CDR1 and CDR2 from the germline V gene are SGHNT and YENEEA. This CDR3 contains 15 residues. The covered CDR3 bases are TGTGCCAGCAGCCCCACGGGACAGGCCTTCTATGGC. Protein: CASSPTGQAFYG. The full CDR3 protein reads CASSPTGQAFYGYTF. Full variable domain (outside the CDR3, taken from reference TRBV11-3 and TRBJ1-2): EAGVVQSPRYKIIEKKQPVAFWCNPISGHNTLYWYLQNLGQGPELLIRYENEEAVDDSQLPKDRFSAERLKGVDSTLKIQPAELGDSAVYLCASSPTGQAFYGYTFGSGTRLTVV.

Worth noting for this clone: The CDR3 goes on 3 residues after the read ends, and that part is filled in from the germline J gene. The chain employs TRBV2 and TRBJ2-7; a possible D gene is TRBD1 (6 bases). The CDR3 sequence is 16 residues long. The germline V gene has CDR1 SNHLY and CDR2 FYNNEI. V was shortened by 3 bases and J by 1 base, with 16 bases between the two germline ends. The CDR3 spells CASSELPQGRSYEQYF. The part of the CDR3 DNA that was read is TGTGCCAGCAGTGAGCTTCCACAGGGTCGGTCCTACGAG. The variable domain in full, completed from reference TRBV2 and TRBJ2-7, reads EPEVTQTPSHQVTQMGQEVILRCVPISNHLYFYWYRQILGQKVEFLVSFYNNEISEKSEIFDDQFSVERPDGSNFTLKIRSTKLEDSAMYFCASSELPQGRSYEQYFGPGTRLTVT.

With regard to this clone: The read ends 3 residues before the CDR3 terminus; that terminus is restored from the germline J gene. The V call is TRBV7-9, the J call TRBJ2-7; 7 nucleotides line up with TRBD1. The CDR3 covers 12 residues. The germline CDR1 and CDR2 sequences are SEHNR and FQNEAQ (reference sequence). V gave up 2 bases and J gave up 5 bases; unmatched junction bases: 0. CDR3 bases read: TGTGCCAGCAGCTTAACAGGGGACGAG. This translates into CASSLTGDE. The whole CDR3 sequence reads CASSLTGDEQYF.

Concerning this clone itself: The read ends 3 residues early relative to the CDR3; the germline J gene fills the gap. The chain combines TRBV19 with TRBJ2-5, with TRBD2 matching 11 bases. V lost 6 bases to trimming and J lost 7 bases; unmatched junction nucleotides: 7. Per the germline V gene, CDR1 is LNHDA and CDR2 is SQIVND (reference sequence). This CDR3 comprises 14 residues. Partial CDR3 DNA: TGTGCCAGTAGACTAGCGGGAGCGTCGGGGACC. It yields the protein CASRLAGASGT. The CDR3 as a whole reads CASRLAGASGTQYF.

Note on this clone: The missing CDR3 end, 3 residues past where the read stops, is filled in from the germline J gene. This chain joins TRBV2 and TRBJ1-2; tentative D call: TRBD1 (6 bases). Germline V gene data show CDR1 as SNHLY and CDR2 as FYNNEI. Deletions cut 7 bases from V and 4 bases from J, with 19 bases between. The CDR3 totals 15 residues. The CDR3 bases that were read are TGTGCCAGCAAGATGGGGGAACAGGGCCTCTATGGC. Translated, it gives CASKMGEQGLYG. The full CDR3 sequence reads CASKMGEQGLYGYTF. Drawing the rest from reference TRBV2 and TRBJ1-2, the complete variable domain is EPEVTQTPSHQVTQMGQEVILRCVPISNHLYFYWYRQILGQKVEFLVSFYNNEISEKSEIFDDQFSVERPDGSNFTLKIRSTKLEDSAMYFCASKMGEQGLYGYTFGSGTRLTVV.

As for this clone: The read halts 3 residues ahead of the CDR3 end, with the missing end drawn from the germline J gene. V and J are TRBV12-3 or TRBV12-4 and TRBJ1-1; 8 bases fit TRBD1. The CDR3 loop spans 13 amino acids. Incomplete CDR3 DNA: TGTGCCAGCAGTTTCGGGACAGGAGGCGAA. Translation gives CASSFGTGGE. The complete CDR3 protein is CASSFGTGGEAFF.

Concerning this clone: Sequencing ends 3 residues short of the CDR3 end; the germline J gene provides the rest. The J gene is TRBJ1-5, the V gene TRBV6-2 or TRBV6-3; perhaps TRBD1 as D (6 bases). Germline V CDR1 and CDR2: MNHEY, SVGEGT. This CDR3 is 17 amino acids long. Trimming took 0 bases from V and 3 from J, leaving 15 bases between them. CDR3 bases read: TGTGCCAGCAGTTACTCGAGGGTCAGGGGTTCCAATCAGCCC. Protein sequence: CASSYSRVRGSNQP. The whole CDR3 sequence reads CASSYSRVRGSNQPQHF.

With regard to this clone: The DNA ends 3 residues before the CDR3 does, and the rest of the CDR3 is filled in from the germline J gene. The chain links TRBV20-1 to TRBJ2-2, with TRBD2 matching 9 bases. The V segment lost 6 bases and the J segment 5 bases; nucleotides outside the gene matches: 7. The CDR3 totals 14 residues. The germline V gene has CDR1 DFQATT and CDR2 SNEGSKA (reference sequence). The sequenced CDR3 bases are TGCAGTGCATCTCCTAGCGGGAAAACCGGGGAG. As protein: CSASPSGKTGE. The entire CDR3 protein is CSASPSGKTGELFF.

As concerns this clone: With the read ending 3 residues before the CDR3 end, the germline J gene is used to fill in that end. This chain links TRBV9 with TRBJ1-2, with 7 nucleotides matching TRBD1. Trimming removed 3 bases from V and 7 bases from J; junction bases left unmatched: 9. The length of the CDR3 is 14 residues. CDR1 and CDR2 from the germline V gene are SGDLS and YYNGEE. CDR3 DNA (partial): TGTGCCAGCAGCGCCGGAGGGGGCGAGGCTGGC. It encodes CASSAGGGEAG. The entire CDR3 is CASSAGGGEAGYTF.

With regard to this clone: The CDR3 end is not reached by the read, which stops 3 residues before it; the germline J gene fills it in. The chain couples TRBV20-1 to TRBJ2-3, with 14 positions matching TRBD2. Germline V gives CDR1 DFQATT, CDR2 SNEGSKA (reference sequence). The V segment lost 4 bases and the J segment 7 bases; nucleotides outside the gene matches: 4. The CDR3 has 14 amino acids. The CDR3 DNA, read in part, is TGCAGTGCTACCTGGACTAGCGGGGGGAATACG. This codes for CSATWTSGGNT. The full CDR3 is CSATWTSGGNTQYF.